This T cell receptor beta chain is drawn from a study of beta chain features in type 1 diabetes. With 0 bases removed from V and 2 bases from J, the gap between germline ends came to 12 bases. The CDR3 contains 16 residues. Germline-derived CDR1 and CDR2 are SGHNT and YYREEE (reference sequence). cDNA synthesis used the whole RNA isolate, giving expressed TCRB sequences. Assay used: immunoSEQ multiplex PCR; TCRdb lists only in-frame clones, some missing. In the table there are 390,000 or so clones, approximately 15% of which are singletons. In this sample, this clone turned up a few times. The chain carries TRBV5-4 and TRBJ2-1; D uncertain. This sequence was found in a man in his thirties or forties in good health. The sample comprised naive CD4+ T cells from blood. CDR3 region: CASSLGLSKAYNEQFF. CDR3 sequence (DNA): TGTGCCAGCAGCTTGGGACTTTCCAAGGCCTACAATGAGCAGTTCTTC. Full variable domain (outside the CDR3, taken from reference TRBV5-4 and TRBJ2-1): ETGVTQSPTHLIKTRGQQVTLRCSSQSGHNTVSWYQQALGQGPQFIFQYYREEENGRGNFPPRFSGLQFPNYSSELNVNALELDDSALYLCASSLGLSKAYNEQFFGPGTRLTVL.